This T cell receptor beta chain was observed in a study of cytomegalovirus exposure and HLA in healthy donors. PCR primers comprised 60 Vbeta and 13 Jbeta primers. Libraries were prepared by immunoSEQ multiplex PCR; TCRdb keeps only in-frame clonotypes and omits some of them. Of about 140,000 clones listed, roughly 80% are singletons. Comments on this clone: Its cognate antigen is unknown.

Study-wide results and limits: The authors reported that TCR beta sequences could predict HLA-A and HLA-B alleles. These predictions were accurate for most subjects in the first cohort. Under 20,000 TCR beta sequences were associated with HLA alleles at 0.05 false discovery rate in a later analysis. Researchers reported in a later analysis that a missense DCLRE1C variant was tied to TCR beta V- and J-gene trimming. According to a later analysis, most TCR beta chains associated with CMV appeared HLA-restricted.

The V gene lost 7 bases and the J gene lost 1 base, with 12 bases spanning the gap. CDR1 and CDR2 from the germline V gene are MNHNS and SASEGT. The CDR3 is 14 amino acids. This chain links TRBV6-1 with TRBJ2-3; a weak D match, TRBD1 (6 bases). The sequencing input was PBMCs. The sequence came from a male donor in good health and CMV-seronegative. CDR3 loop: CASMGASRTDTQYF. The CDR3 DNA reads as TGTGCCAGCATGGGGGCCAGCCGCACAGATACGCAGTATTTT.